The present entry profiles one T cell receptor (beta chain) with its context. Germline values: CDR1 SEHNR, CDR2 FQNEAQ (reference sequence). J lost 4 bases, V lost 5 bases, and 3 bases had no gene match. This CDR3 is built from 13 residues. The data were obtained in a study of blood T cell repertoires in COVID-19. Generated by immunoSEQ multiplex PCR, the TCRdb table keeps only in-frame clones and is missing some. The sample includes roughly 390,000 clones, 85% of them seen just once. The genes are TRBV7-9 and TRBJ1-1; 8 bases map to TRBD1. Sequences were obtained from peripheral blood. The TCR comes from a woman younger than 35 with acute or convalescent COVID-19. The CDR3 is CASSRQGATEAFF. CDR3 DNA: TGTGCCAGCAGCCGTCAGGGGGCCACTGAAGCTTTCTTT.